The entry that follows covers one TCR beta chain sequence. The data were taken from a study of shared clonotypes between healthy human individuals. The protocol was immunoSEQ multiplex PCR, while the TCRdb copy is restricted to in-frame clones and leaves out a portion. The sample consists of about 820,000 clones, roughly 92% of them appearing once. The CDR3 covers 16 residues. CDR1 is SGHAT and CDR2 is FQNNGV in the germline V gene. The ends were cut back, 1 base at V and 0 bases at J, with 12 bases in the middle. Terminally differentiated effector memory CD45RA+ cells were left out of the naive CD8 fraction, which was CD45RO-negative and positively selected for CCR7.

The clonotype was recovered from a man aged 30 to 45 in good health. This chain connects TRBV11-2 to TRBJ1-1; TRBD1 might be the D (5 bases). Sequencing was performed on naive CD8+ T cells sorted from blood. The CDR3: CASSLGVETVNTEAFF. The DNA for the CDR3 is TGTGCCAGCAGCTTAGGAGTTGAGACAGTGAACACTGAAGCTTTCTTT.